This is a list of T cell receptor beta chains from one sample in a study of human T cells and chemical hapten exposure. Each CDR3 protein gets one entry after TCRdb re-called the RACE reads with MiXCR. This sample has more than 250,000 distinct CDR3 sequences, with about 9% found just once. This sample comprised whole blood, obtained in connection with sensitization to the hapten diphenylcyclopropenone (DPC). Receptors were obtained from a woman between 40 and 55 years old with alopecia areata. Some clones in this sample may be carry-over from other donors' samples. Both conserved end residues are part of each CDR3. The order of the fields is J gene, V gene, clone size, D gene, CDR3 DNA, CDR3 protein. A D gene is named only where the DNA matches it firmly. The size entry is marked missing in some rows and otherwise reads once, few, many or a size class.

J gene: TRBJ2-7
V gene: TRBV10-3
clone size: few
D gene: NA
CDR3 DNA: TGTGCCATCAGTGTTGCAGACGAGCAGTACTTC
CDR3 protein: CAISVADEQYF

J gene: TRBJ1-5
V gene: TRBV4-1
clone size: many
D gene: NA
CDR3 DNA: TGCGCCAGCAGCCCAGTTGGTCAGCCCCAGCATTTT
CDR3 protein: CASSPVGQPQHF

J gene: TRBJ2-1
V gene: TRBV28
clone size: NA
D gene: NA
CDR3 DNA: TGTGCCAGCGATGCAGCGGGTGGCTCCTACAATGAGCAGTTCTTC
CDR3 protein: CASDAAGGSYNEQFF

J gene: TRBJ2-7
V gene: TRBV2
clone size: NA
D gene: NA
CDR3 DNA: TGTGCCAGCAGTGATGGGGGGCACTCCTACGAGCAGTACTTC
CDR3 protein: CASSDGGHSYEQYF

J gene: TRBJ2-3
V gene: TRBV5-5
clone size: few
D gene: TRBD2
CDR3 DNA: TGTGCCAGCAGCTTGGGACTAGCGGGCAACCTAGATACGCAGTATTTT
CDR3 protein: CASSLGLAGNLDTQYF

J gene: TRBJ1-6
V gene: TRBV10-3
clone size: few
D gene: NA
CDR3 DNA: TGTGCCATCAGTACTACAGGTCCATCGAGAGGTTCACCCCTCCACTTT
CDR3 protein: CAISTTGPSRGSPLHF

J gene: TRBJ2-5
V gene: TRBV27
clone size: few
D gene: TRBD1
CDR3 DNA: TGTGCCAGCACTCCCACGACAGGGACCCAAGAGACCCAGTACTTC
CDR3 protein: CASTPTTGTQETQYF

J gene: TRBJ2-7
V gene: TRBV6-5
clone size: NA
D gene: TRBD2
CDR3 DNA: TGTGCCAGCAGTTACTCGATATCGGGAGGCGCCTACGAGCAGTACTTC
CDR3 protein: CASSYSISGGAYEQYF

J gene: TRBJ1-3
V gene: TRBV7-2
clone size: few
D gene: NA
CDR3 DNA: TGTGCCAGCAGCCCCGGGACAAATTTGCTGAGCTCTGGAAACACCATATATTTT
CDR3 protein: CASSPGTNLLSSGNTIYF

J gene: TRBJ1-1
V gene: TRBV7-2
clone size: many
D gene: NA
CDR3 DNA: TGTGCCAGCAGCCCAGGACTAAGGAACACTGAAGCTTTCTTT
CDR3 protein: CASSPGLRNTEAFF

J gene: TRBJ1-2
V gene: TRBV10-3
clone size: NA
D gene: TRBD1
CDR3 DNA: TGTGCCATCAGTGAGGACAGGGCTAACTATGGCTACACCTTC
CDR3 protein: CAISEDRANYGYTF

J gene: TRBJ1-1
V gene: TRBV3-1
clone size: many
D gene: NA
CDR3 DNA: TGTGCCAGCAGCCAACAGGGGTACACTGAAGCTTTCTTT
CDR3 protein: CASSQQGYTEAFF

J gene: TRBJ2-1
V gene: TRBV29-1
clone size: NA
D gene: NA
CDR3 DNA: TGCAGCGTCGGTTCTAGTATCTACAATGAGCAGTTCTTC
CDR3 protein: CSVGSSIYNEQFF

J gene: TRBJ2-5
V gene: TRBV10-3
clone size: NA
D gene: NA
CDR3 DNA: TGTGCCATCAGTGAGTTGGGGACCTCATTCGCGGAGACCCAGTACTTC
CDR3 protein: CAISELGTSFAETQYF

J gene: TRBJ1-2
V gene: TRBV19
clone size: few
D gene: NA
CDR3 DNA: TGTGCCAGTAGTACCGGACAGTATGGCTACACCTTC
CDR3 protein: CASSTGQYGYTF

J gene: TRBJ2-7
V gene: TRBV7-2
clone size: few
D gene: TRBD2
CDR3 DNA: TGTGCCAGCAGCTACCTAGCGGGAGGAGGTTACGAGCAGTACTTC
CDR3 protein: CASSYLAGGGYEQYF

J gene: TRBJ2-7
V gene: TRBV6-5
clone size: few
D gene: NA
CDR3 DNA: TGTGCCAGCAGTTCCACGCTAACGGGTTCCTACGAGCAGTACTTC
CDR3 protein: CASSSTLTGSYEQYF

J gene: TRBJ2-7
V gene: TRBV2
clone size: NA
D gene: NA
CDR3 DNA: TGTGCCATCCCTCAGGGGCAAGGCTACGAGCAGTACTTC
CDR3 protein: CAIPQGQGYEQYF

J gene: TRBJ1-1
V gene: TRBV7-2
clone size: few
D gene: NA
CDR3 DNA: TGTGCCAGCAGCTTTACCTCAGGGGTTGCTGAAGCTTTCTTT
CDR3 protein: CASSFTSGVAEAFF

J gene: TRBJ2-2
V gene: TRBV7-2
clone size: few
D gene: NA
CDR3 DNA: TGTGCCAGCAGCTTAGACTTCAGGGGTCGAAACACCGGGGAGCTGTTTTTT
CDR3 protein: CASSLDFRGRNTGELFF

J gene: TRBJ2-2
V gene: TRBV5-1
clone size: NA
D gene: TRBD2
CDR3 DNA: TGCGCCAGCAGCTTGGATCCGGCGGGAGGGCCGATCGGGGAGCTGTTTTTT
CDR3 protein: CASSLDPAGGPIGELFF

J gene: TRBJ2-3
V gene: TRBV20-1
clone size: few
D gene: NA
CDR3 DNA: TGCAGTGCTTTCGGAAGCACAGATACGCAGTATTTT
CDR3 protein: CSAFGSTDTQYF

J gene: TRBJ2-3
V gene: TRBV7-9
clone size: NA
D gene: TRBD1
CDR3 DNA: TGTGCCAGCAGCCCCGGACAGGGCCGGAGCACAGATACGCAGTATTTT
CDR3 protein: CASSPGQGRSTDTQYF

J gene: TRBJ2-6
V gene: TRBV28
clone size: few
D gene: NA
CDR3 DNA: TGTGCCAGCAGTCCTGCCCACTCTGGGGCCAACGTCCTGACTTTC
CDR3 protein: CASSPAHSGANVLTF

J gene: TRBJ2-1
V gene: TRBV6-5
clone size: once
D gene: NA
CDR3 DNA: TGTGCCAGCAGACGTACGAGACAGTATATCGACAATGAGCAGTTCTTC
CDR3 protein: CASRRTRQYIDNEQFF

J gene: TRBJ2-3
V gene: TRBV5-1
clone size: NA
D gene: NA
CDR3 DNA: TGCGCCAGCAGTCCGAATACAACGCCAGATACGCAGTATTTT
CDR3 protein: CASSPNTTPDTQYF

J gene: TRBJ1-6
V gene: TRBV4-3
clone size: NA
D gene: TRBD1
CDR3 DNA: TGCGCCAGCAGCCAAGATCCCCCGGACAGGAGGAGTTCACCCCTCCACTTT
CDR3 protein: CASSQDPPDRRSSPLHF

J gene: TRBJ2-4
V gene: TRBV7-9
clone size: few
D gene: TRBD1
CDR3 DNA: TGTGCCAGCAGCTTTTCGGGACAGGGATTAAACATTCAGTACTTC
CDR3 protein: CASSFSGQGLNIQYF

J gene: TRBJ2-7
V gene: TRBV19
clone size: NA
D gene: TRBD1
CDR3 DNA: TGTGCCAGTAGTGGAAACCCCCGGGACAGGGGGCATTCCTACGAGCAGTACTTC
CDR3 protein: CASSGNPRDRGHSYEQYF

J gene: TRBJ1-1
V gene: TRBV6-2/TRBV6-3
clone size: few
D gene: TRBD1
CDR3 DNA: TGTGCCAGCAGTTACGACGGGACAGGGCGTTCCTTGAACACTGAAGCTTTCTTT
CDR3 protein: CASSYDGTGRSLNTEAFF

J gene: TRBJ2-1
V gene: TRBV20-1
clone size: NA
D gene: TRBD2
CDR3 DNA: TGCAGTGCTTCCCGGGGGGGATACTCCTACAATGAGCAGTTCTTC
CDR3 protein: CSASRGGYSYNEQFF

J gene: TRBJ2-3
V gene: TRBV5-1
clone size: many
D gene: NA
CDR3 DNA: TGCGCCAGCAGCTTGGGACAGGACACAGATACGCAGTATTTT
CDR3 protein: CASSLGQDTDTQYF

J gene: TRBJ2-7
V gene: TRBV7-9
clone size: few
D gene: NA
CDR3 DNA: TGTGCCAGCGGAGGGACGGCGTACGAGCAGTACTTC
CDR3 protein: CASGGTAYEQYF

J gene: TRBJ2-5
V gene: TRBV12-3/TRBV12-4
clone size: NA
D gene: NA
CDR3 DNA: TGTGCCAGCAGCCCCGGGACTCGAATAGATGCCCAGTACTTC
CDR3 protein: CASSPGTRIDAQYF

J gene: TRBJ2-7
V gene: TRBV7-9
clone size: many
D gene: NA
CDR3 DNA: TGTGCCAGCAGCTTATACAGGGACTCCTACGAGCAGTACTTC
CDR3 protein: CASSLYRDSYEQYF

J gene: TRBJ2-5
V gene: TRBV30
clone size: NA
D gene: TRBD1
CDR3 DNA: TGTGCCTGGGAAGACAGGGGAGGACCCCGGCAAGAGACCCAGTACTTC
CDR3 protein: CAWEDRGGPRQETQYF

J gene: TRBJ1-2
V gene: TRBV9
clone size: few
D gene: TRBD1
CDR3 DNA: TGTGCCAGCAGCGTAGGGACAGGGGTCTATGGCTACACCTTC
CDR3 protein: CASSVGTGVYGYTF

J gene: TRBJ2-5
V gene: TRBV18
clone size: many
D gene: NA
CDR3 DNA: TGTGCCAGCTCACCCCTTACGGAGACCCAGTACTTC
CDR3 protein: CASSPLTETQYF

J gene: TRBJ2-7
V gene: TRBV5-5
clone size: many
D gene: TRBD1
CDR3 DNA: TGTGCCAGCAGCTTGGTTCCCGGGACAGGGCCTACCTACGAGCAGTACTTC
CDR3 protein: CASSLVPGTGPTYEQYF

J gene: TRBJ2-2
V gene: TRBV28
clone size: NA
D gene: NA
CDR3 DNA: TGTGCCAGCAGTTTACTAAAAGGGGAGCTGTTTTTT
CDR3 protein: CASSLLKGELFF

J gene: TRBJ1-1
V gene: TRBV7-3
clone size: few
D gene: NA
CDR3 DNA: TGTGCCAGCAGCTTAATGGCCCCCGGGTATGCGAACACTGAAGCTTTCTTT
CDR3 protein: CASSLMAPGYANTEAFF

J gene: TRBJ1-1
V gene: TRBV12-3/TRBV12-4
clone size: many
D gene: NA
CDR3 DNA: TGTGCCAGCAGTTGGGGAGGCCAAGCTTTCTTT
CDR3 protein: CASSWGGQAFF

J gene: TRBJ2-6
V gene: TRBV6-2/TRBV6-3
clone size: NA
D gene: NA
CDR3 DNA: TGTGCCAGCATCCAACAGTCCTCTGGGGCCAACGTCCTGACTTTC
CDR3 protein: CASIQQSSGANVLTF

J gene: TRBJ2-3
V gene: TRBV29-1
clone size: few
D gene: NA
CDR3 DNA: TGCAGCGTTGAAGGCGGGCTATATGGCTCAGATACGCAGTATTTT
CDR3 protein: CSVEGGLYGSDTQYF

J gene: TRBJ2-3
V gene: TRBV4-3
clone size: few
D gene: TRBD2
CDR3 DNA: TGCGCCAGCAGCCAAGGACTAGCGGTTTACACAGATACGCAGTATTTT
CDR3 protein: CASSQGLAVYTDTQYF

J gene: TRBJ1-1
V gene: TRBV28
clone size: many
D gene: NA
CDR3 DNA: TGTGCCAGCCGGGGACACCACACTGAAGCTTTCTTT
CDR3 protein: CASRGHHTEAFF

J gene: TRBJ1-1
V gene: TRBV6-2/TRBV6-3
clone size: NA
D gene: NA
CDR3 DNA: TGTGCCAGCCGCAAACTTAGGGCCAGCACTGAAGCTTTCTTT
CDR3 protein: CASRKLRASTEAFF

J gene: TRBJ2-7
V gene: TRBV9
clone size: NA
D gene: NA
CDR3 DNA: TGTGCCAGCAGTGAAGGACAGAGCACTAACCTGAATACCTACGAGCAGTACTTC
CDR3 protein: CASSEGQSTNLNTYEQYF

J gene: TRBJ2-1
V gene: TRBV24-1
clone size: few
D gene: TRBD2
CDR3 DNA: TGTGCCACCAGTGATTTCCGCGGGAGATACAATGAGCAGTTCTTC
CDR3 protein: CATSDFRGRYNEQFF

J gene: TRBJ2-1
V gene: TRBV20-1
clone size: many
D gene: TRBD2
CDR3 DNA: TGCAGTGCTAGTCTAGCGGGAGACTACAATGAGCAGTTCTTC
CDR3 protein: CSASLAGDYNEQFF

J gene: TRBJ2-5
V gene: TRBV28
clone size: few
D gene: NA
CDR3 DNA: TGTGCCAGCAGTTTTTCGGTATCCGGGAAGGGGACCCAGTACTTC
CDR3 protein: CASSFSVSGKGTQYF

J gene: TRBJ1-2
V gene: TRBV5-1
clone size: NA
D gene: NA
CDR3 DNA: TGCGCCAGCAGCTTGGAGGTGACAGGCTATGGCTACACCTTC
CDR3 protein: CASSLEVTGYGYTF

J gene: TRBJ2-7
V gene: TRBV10-3
clone size: few
D gene: NA
CDR3 DNA: TGTGCCATCAGTGAGGGCTGGGCCTACGAGCAGTACTTC
CDR3 protein: CAISEGWAYEQYF

J gene: TRBJ1-1
V gene: TRBV6-2/TRBV6-3
clone size: few
D gene: NA
CDR3 DNA: TGTGCCAGCAGCTCTCCTTTGGTCGTGGAAGCTTTCTTT
CDR3 protein: CASSSPLVVEAFF

J gene: TRBJ2-3
V gene: TRBV6-1
clone size: NA
D gene: NA
CDR3 DNA: TGTGCCAGCAGTGGGAGCCTAGCTTCCACAGATACGCAGTATTTT
CDR3 protein: CASSGSLASTDTQYF